The 11 T cell receptor beta chains below were found in one sample sequenced in a study of early T cells in non-severe SARS-CoV-2 infection. TCRdb re-analysed the 5' RACE reads in MiXCR, keeping a single row per CDR3 protein. The data hold 100,000 to 150,000 distinct CDR3 sequences, with about 15% observed a single time. Sequencing used whole blood. These receptors were collected from an adult who was a healthcare worker with PCR-confirmed SARS-CoV-2 infection or an uninfected control (not recorded which).

V and J are TRBV10-2 and TRBJ2-5, with unresolved D. The ends were cut back, 3 bases at V and 2 bases at J, with 7 bases in the middle. The CDR3 spans 13 residues. Germline V gives CDR1 WSHSY, CDR2 SAAADI. The CDR3: CASSEVGQETQYF. CDR3 DNA sequence: TGCGCCAGCAGTGAAGTGGGTCAAGAGACCCAGTACTTC.

This clonotype has more than one count but fewer than ten. V usage is TRBV7-9 and J usage is TRBJ1-6; the D is unclear. The V and J ends lost 11 bases and 10 bases respectively, with 15 bases between them. Germline loops: CDR1 SEHNR, CDR2 FQNEAQ (reference sequence). This CDR3 has 12 amino acids. CDR3 bases: TGTGCCGCAGCCCGGCCGGACTCACCCCTCCACTTT. Translated: CAAARPDSPLHF.

This clonotype has at least ten counts. The chain combines TRBV7-9 with TRBJ1-2; possible D gene TRBD1, 6 bases. The CDR3 extends over 14 amino acids. Germline lookup yields CDR1 SEHNR and CDR2 FQNEAQ (reference sequence). Between the trimmed V and J ends, which lost 4 bases and 3 bases, there was a span of 12 bases. The CDR3 DNA follows: TGTGCCAGCAGCTCTCACAGGGTACACTATGGCTACACCTTC. Translated, it gives CASSSHRVHYGYTF. Full variable domain (outside the CDR3, taken from reference TRBV7-9 and TRBJ1-2): DTGVSQNPRHKITKRGQNVTFRCDPISEHNRLYWYRQTLGQGPEFLTYFQNEAQLEKSRLLSDRFSAERPKGSFSTLEIQRTEQGDSAMYLCASSSHRVHYGYTFGSGTRLTVV.

The chain uses TRBV6-5 and TRBJ1-1, with D tentatively TRBD1 (6 bases). CDR1 is MNHEY, CDR2 SVGAGI, per germline. CDR3 length equals 13 residues. The V and J ends lost 3 bases and 6 bases respectively, with 11 bases between them. CDR3 bases: TGTGCCAGCAGTTATCCAGGGGTCCCTGAAGCTTTCTTT. This gives the protein CASSYPGVPEAFF.

The gene calls are TRBV29-1 and TRBJ2-1, with 7 nucleotides matching TRBD2. The CDR3 covers 12 residues. The germline V gene has CDR1 SQVTM and CDR2 ANQGSEA. Losses at the gene ends were 6 bases for V and 10 bases for J; bases not matched to a gene: 9. CDR3 loop: CSVSAGRGEQFF. DNA for the CDR3: TGCAGCGTCTCCGCTGGGAGGGGCGAGCAGTTCTTC.

This clonotype has just a few counts. V and J are TRBV20-1 and TRBJ1-2; D call uncertain. The CDR3 is 13 amino acids. Germline V gene data show CDR1 as DFQATT and CDR2 as SNEGSKA (reference sequence). With 0 bases removed from V and 2 bases from J, the gap between germline ends came to 7 bases. CDR3: CSAREVQNYGYTF. DNA for the CDR3: TGCAGTGCTAGAGAGGTGCAGAACTATGGCTACACCTTC.

The CDR3 here is CASSPGESPRNEKLFF. CDR3 nucleotides: TGTGCCAGCTCACCAGGAGAATCCCCCCGGAATGAAAAACTGTTTTTT. The gene calls are TRBV18 and TRBJ1-4; D gene uncertain. The CDR3 sequence is 16 residues long. Trimming took off 2 bases at V and 5 bases at J, with 15 bases between the two ends. Germline lookup yields CDR1 KGHSH and CDR2 LQKENI.

The CDR3 loop is CASSYGDNQETQYF. For the CDR3, the DNA is TGTGCCAGCAGTTATGGGGACAACCAAGAGACCCAGTACTTC. The rearrangement uses TRBV6-5 and TRBJ2-5, with a possible D match to TRBD1 (6 bases). The CDR3 is made up of 14 amino acids. V lost 3 bases and J 0 bases, leaving 8 bases between the germline ends. The germline CDR1 and CDR2 sequences are MNHEY and SVGAGI.

This chain joins TRBV4-1 and TRBJ2-1, with 8 positions matching TRBD2. V shed 4 bases, J shed 9 bases, and the junction held 17 bases outside the gene matches. CDR3 size: 17 residues. CDR1 and CDR2 from the germline V gene are MGHRA and YSYEKL. The CDR3: CASSPVQGLASFLEQFF. Written as DNA, the CDR3 is TGCGCCAGCAGCCCAGTACAAGGACTAGCTTCTTTCCTTGAGCAGTTCTTC.

This clonotype was observed a handful of times. The rearrangement uses TRBV18 and TRBJ2-3, with 8 bases lining up with TRBD2. The CDR3 sequence is 16 residues long. Losses at the gene ends were 0 bases for V and 2 bases for J; bases not matched to a gene: 4. Looked up from germline, CDR1 is KGHSH and CDR2 is LQKENI. The CDR3 spells CASSPPAGGPTDTQYF. CDR3 in DNA: TGTGCCAGCTCACCACCGGCGGGGGGCCCCACAGATACGCAGTATTTT.

This clonotype showed up just a few times. The chain links TRBV2 to TRBJ2-7, with D tentatively TRBD1 (6 bases). Per germline, CDR1 SNHLY and CDR2 FYNNEI. The CDR3 covers 13 residues. Trimming shortened V by 10 bases and J by 2 bases, and 15 bases separated the two germline ends. The chain's CDR3 is CATRARGTYEQYF. CDR3 in DNA: TGTGCCACCAGGGCCAGGGGAACCTACGAGCAGTACTTC.